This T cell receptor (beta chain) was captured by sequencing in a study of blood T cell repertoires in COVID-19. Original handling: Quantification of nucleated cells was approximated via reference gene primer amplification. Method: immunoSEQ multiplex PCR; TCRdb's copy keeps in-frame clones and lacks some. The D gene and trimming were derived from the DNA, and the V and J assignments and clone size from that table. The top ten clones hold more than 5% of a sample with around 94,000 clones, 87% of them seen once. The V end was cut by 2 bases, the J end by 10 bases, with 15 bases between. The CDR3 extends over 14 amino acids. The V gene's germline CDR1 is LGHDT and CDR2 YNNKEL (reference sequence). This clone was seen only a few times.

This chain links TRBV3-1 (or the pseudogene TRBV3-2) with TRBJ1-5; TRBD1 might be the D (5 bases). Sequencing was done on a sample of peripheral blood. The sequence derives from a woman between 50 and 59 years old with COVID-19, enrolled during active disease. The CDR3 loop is CASSQMGSGEPQHF. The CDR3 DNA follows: TGTGCCAGCAGCCAAATGGGCTCGGGGGAACCCCAGCATTTT.